Sequencing of this T cell receptor beta chain was carried out in a study of shared clonotypes between healthy human individuals (dated by TCRdb to the early 2020s). Looking at the study overall: The cohort comprised a couple of women and a few men aged 18 to 49 years. For each donor, three plates each were used for CD4 naive and CD4 memory, two plates were used for CD8 naive, and one plate was used for CD8 memory. Blood TCR repertoires of four to six healthy adults were deeply sequenced to estimate repertoire size and the extent of clonotype sharing between individuals. Leukapheresis yielded between about 0.85 and 10 billion PBMCs per donor. Different laboratories and diverse techniques were used to prepare libraries and sequence TCR repertoires, to increase sequencing depth and limit assay-specific biases.

CD8 naive samples were CD45RO-negative cells positively selected for CCR7, giving a CD45RA+CCR7+ population that excluded TemRA cells. The donors were healthy, HIV-negative adults who had no recently reported acute infections or vaccinations. Only Caucasian adults living in Nashville, Tennessee, USA were represented among the donors. Blood was obtained by leukapheresis, after which PBMCs were separated by Ficoll-Histopaque density gradient centrifugation and cryopreserved in liquid nitrogen vapor phase. Analytical flow cytometry was used to check the purity and quantity of each magnetically sorted T cell population. Genomic DNA was isolated from each sorted fraction and quantified by UV absorbance on a Nanodrop 2000c. Overall study outcomes, separate from this receptor: Across several donors, around 5% of naive CD4, approximately 4% of naive CD8, 2.3% of memory CD4, and roughly 0.4% of memory CD8 clonotypes were shared. Because the study included only a small number of donors, the genetic and exposure-history diversity represented was limited. Pairwise subsampling indicated that sequencing depth was expected to affect the degree of clonotype sharing among donors. Incomplete sequencing was indicated by rarefaction of sorted-subset datasets, despite the large sequencing depth. Estimated clonotype richness was generally larger for naive than for memory subsets. Higher generation probabilities were observed for clonotypes shared by all four sorted-subset donors than for non-shared clonotypes. Sampling was limited to blood, and TCR repertoires in tissue likely differ from TCR repertoires in blood.

Using the deep immunoSEQ assay, TCR CDR3 regions were amplified from genomic DNA by multiplex PCR. Extracted genomic DNA from each cell subset was spread evenly across all wells of several immunoSEQ 96-well plates, with each plate serving as a replicate. For sorted subsets, about 0.2 ug genomic DNA, equal to 30,000 to 35,000 T cell genomes, was loaded into each replicate PCR. Purified libraries were quantified with a Qubit 3.0 fluorometer, sized on a Bioanalyzer 2100, and re-quantified with the KAPA Library Quantification kit. Each immunoSEQ 96-well plate was sequenced on its own single-read 150-cycle Illumina NextSeq 550 flow cell. The study's processing was this. The immunoSEQ output contained only junctional sequences without quality scores, so filtering could not match that applied to full-length reads. Sequences were annotated with PyIR, a Python wrapper for IgBLAST v1.9, using IMGT germline references to assign V/J genes and CDR3. Reads were filtered out if the reads had weak V/J assignments (E-value above 1e-6), no CDR3, stop codons, out-of-frame junctions, or ambiguous translated residues. A V3J clonotype was defined by an identical inferred V gene, J gene, and CDR3 amino acid sequence. The percentage overlap between two repertoires was calculated by dividing the number of shared unique clonotypes by the size of the smaller repertoire. Three approaches were used to assess repertoire richness: RTK rarefaction, the Chao1 estimator, and Recon v2.1 estimates of unobserved clonotypes. Generation probabilities were computed with OLGA for all TCRbeta clonotypes obtained by the gDNA method from several donors. TCRdb re-hosts the immuneACCESS table, in-frame sequences only. Its copies lack some clones; in the studies checked, an unresolved V gene accounts for under half of them, and the cause for the rest is not known. For V, J and clone size, that table is used; D and trimming come from the DNA. This sample holds approximately 590,000 clones; roughly 95% were observed only once. The ten top clones hold around 0.11% of the sample.

From a lookup of the germline V gene, CDR1 and CDR2 are MDHEN and SYDVKM. The germline V end is reduced by 8 bases and the J end by 3 bases; junction bases left unmatched: 6. The cysteine opens and the phenylalanine closes a CDR3 of 14 amino acids. The retained sequence is limited to the CDR3, 42 bases, with the frame set at the first base. Concerning this clone: Its recognized antigen is unknown. Qualities for individual bases were not recorded, and no much larger clone is one base off.

Sequenced material: naive CD8+ T cells sorted from blood. This specimen's cell subset or site label, per the study, means: CD45RA+CCR7+. The receptor's source is a woman aged 25 to 39 in good health. The chain is assembled from TRBV28 and TRBJ2-7; TRBD1 aligns with 11 central bases. In nucleotides, the sequence is TGTGCCAGCCAGGGGACAGGGGGATTCTACGAGCAGTACTTC. Its amino acids are CASQGTGGFYEQYF.